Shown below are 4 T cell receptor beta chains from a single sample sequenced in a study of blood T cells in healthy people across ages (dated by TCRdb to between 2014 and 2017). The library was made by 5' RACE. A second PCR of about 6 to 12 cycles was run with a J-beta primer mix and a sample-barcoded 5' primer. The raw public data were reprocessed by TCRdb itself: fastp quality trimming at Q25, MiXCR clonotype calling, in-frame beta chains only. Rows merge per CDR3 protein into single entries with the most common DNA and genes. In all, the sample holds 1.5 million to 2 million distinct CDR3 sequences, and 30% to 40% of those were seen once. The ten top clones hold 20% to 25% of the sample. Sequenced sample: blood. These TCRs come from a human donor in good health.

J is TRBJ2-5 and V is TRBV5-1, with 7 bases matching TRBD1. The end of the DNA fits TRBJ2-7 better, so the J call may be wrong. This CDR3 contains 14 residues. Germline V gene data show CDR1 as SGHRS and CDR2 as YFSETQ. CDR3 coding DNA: TGCGCCAGCAGCTGGCCGGGACAGAACTACGAGCAGTACTTC. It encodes CASSWPGQNYEQYF.

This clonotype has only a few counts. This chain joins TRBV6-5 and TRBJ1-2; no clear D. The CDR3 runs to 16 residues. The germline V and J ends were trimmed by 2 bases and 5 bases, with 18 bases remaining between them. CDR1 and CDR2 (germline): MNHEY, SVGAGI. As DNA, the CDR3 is TGTGCCAGCAGTTACGACCGGACCCAAGGCTTTTATGGCTACACCTTC. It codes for CASSYDRTQGFYGYTF.

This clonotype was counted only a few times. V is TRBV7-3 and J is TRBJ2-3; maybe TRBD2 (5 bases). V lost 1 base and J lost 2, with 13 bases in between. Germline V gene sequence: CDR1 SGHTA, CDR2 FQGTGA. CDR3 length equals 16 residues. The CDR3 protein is CASSLMAGKLTDTQYF. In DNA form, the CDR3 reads TGTGCCAGCAGCTTAATGGCGGGCAAGCTCACAGATACGCAGTATTTT.

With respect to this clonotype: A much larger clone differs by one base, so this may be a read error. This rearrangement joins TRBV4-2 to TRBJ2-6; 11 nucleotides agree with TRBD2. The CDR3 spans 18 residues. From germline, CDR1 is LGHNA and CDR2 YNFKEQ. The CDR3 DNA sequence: TGTGCCAGCAGCCAAGATGGGACTAGCGGCTCTGGGGCCAACGTCCCGACTTTC. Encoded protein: CASSQDGTSGSGANVPTF.